The text below deals with one T cell receptor (beta chain). What this receptor recognizes is not known. There are no base qualities to consult, and no much larger clone falls within one base. TCR beta VDJ combination and CDR3 sequence profiling used genomic DNA as the template. TCR repertoire sequencing was run on an Illumina HiSeq 2000. Processing in the source paper ran as follows. TRBV/TRBJ rearrangement plots, CDR3 size and DJ length profiles, and Simpson's diversity index were used to evaluate the repertoires. The immunodominant clone was defined as the most abundant DNA sequence in deep sequencing data. CDR3 amino acid sequences were screened for sharing across subjects and were compared with published repertoires and the VDJdb database. TCRdb's own reprocessing of the public reads used fastp at Q25 and MiXCR and kept productive beta chains. Merged by CDR3 protein, the rows form single entries marked with the most common genes and DNA. Clone size and V and J calls follow TCRdb, not the original study. This sample has around 150,000 distinct CDR3 sequences in its table, and around 45% of those were observed once. Approximately 1% of the sample comes from the top ten.

In this study, sorted CD4+ and CD8+ T cells from the blood of healthy subjects and of severe aplastic anemia patients had their TCR repertoires deep-sequenced. Ficoll-Paque density gradient centrifugation was used to isolate peripheral blood mononuclear cells. Before DNA was extracted, CD4+ and CD8+ T cells were sorted using either FACS or magnetic beads. These data belong to a study of CD8+CD57+ T cells in acquired aplastic anemia listed by TCRdb under 2018. Describing the broader study: DNA extracted from sorted CD4+ and CD8+ cells had a mean of around 3 ug, with a range of about 0.2 to 30 ug. An average of approximately 9.8 million reads for CD4+ cells and 11 million to 13 million reads for CD8+ cells was obtained from healthy donor samples. General findings and caveats noted by the study authors: Over 25 CD8+ CDR3 sequences were found in both patients and controls but appeared to be highly expressed in patients and within the immunodominant clones of the patients. Patients and healthy controls showed no significant difference in CD8+ Simpson's diversity (P=0.060).

CDR1 and CDR2 (LNHNV, YYDKDF) derive from the germline V gene (reference sequence). Reading from cysteine to phenylalanine, the CDR3 counts 16 amino acids. Only the CDR3 region is kept as DNA, spanning 48 bases read in frame from base 1. V is pruned by 1 base and J by 3 bases, leaving 5 bases of the junction without a gene match. This clonotype was sampled from a human donor in good health. The chain couples TRBV15 to TRBJ2-1; TRBD1 lines up with 8 middle nucleotides. Sequenced sample: sorted CD4+, CD8+, or CD8+CD57+ T cells (not recorded which) from PBMCs. The nucleotide sequence is given as TGTGCCACCAGCAGAGTTTCAGGGGGCGGCTACAATGAGCAGTTCTTC. The encoded protein is CATSRVSGGGYNEQFF.